These 15 T cell receptor beta chains came from one sample sequenced in a study of CD8 T cells in Susac syndrome. After extraction with the RNeasy kit, roughly 0.5 to 1 ug of the RNA was reverse transcribed using random hexamers. TCRdb reanalysed the immunoSEQ multiplex PCR reads using MiXCR and keeps one entry per CDR3 protein. The data show hundreds of thousands of distinct CDR3 sequences, 92% seen once. Sequencing was done on a sample of CD8+ T cells from PBMCs. The receptor source for this set is a human donor with multiple sclerosis.

The chain joins TRBV7-8 to TRBJ2-5; D not certain. The V gene's germline CDR1 is SGHVS and CDR2 FQNEAQ. Deletions cut 1 base from V and 2 bases from J, with 8 bases between. This CDR3 is built from 14 residues. The CDR3 here is CASSLGSWQETQYF. In nucleotides, the CDR3 is TGTGCCAGCAGCTTAGGTTCGTGGCAAGAGACCCAGTACTTC. Combining the CDR3 with reference TRBV7-8 and TRBJ2-5 gives the whole variable domain GAGVSQSPRYKVAKRGQDVALRCDPISGHVSLFWYQQALGQGPEFLTYFQNEAQLDKSGLPSDRFFAERPEGSVSTLKIQRTQQEDSAVYLCASSLGSWQETQYFGPGTRLLVL.

V usage is TRBV29-1 and J usage is TRBJ1-1; TRBD1 is a possible D gene (6 bases). Per the germline V gene, CDR1 is SQVTM and CDR2 is ANQGSEA. V lost 4 bases, J lost 5 bases, and 17 bases lay in between. This CDR3 is 14 amino acids long. The CDR3: CSVAPQGMFTEAFF. Written as DNA, the CDR3 is TGCAGCGTTGCCCCACAGGGAATGTTTACTGAAGCTTTCTTT. Filled out from reference TRBV29-1 and TRBJ1-1, the complete variable domain reads SAVISQKPSRDICQRGTSLTIQCQVDSQVTMMFWYRQQPGQSLTLIATANQGSEATYESGFVIDKFPISRPNLTFSTLTVSNMSPEDSSIYLCSVAPQGMFTEAFFGQGTRLTVV.

This clonotype was detected only once. The chain recombines TRBV4-3 with TRBJ2-1; 7 bases are shared with TRBD2. Germline V gene data show CDR1 as LGHNA and CDR2 as YSLEER. Germline trimming cut 0 bases from V and 7 bases from J; bases unmatched to any gene: 9. The length of the CDR3 is 16 residues. Here the CDR3 DNA reads TGCGCCAGCAGCCAAGATCGGACTAGTCATGGAAATGAGCAGTTCTTC. This sequence encodes CASSQDRTSHGNEQFF.

The chain joins TRBV13 to TRBJ2-2, with no clear D. The CDR3 has 13 residues. Germline values: CDR1 PRHDT, CDR2 FYEKMQ (reference sequence). Trimming took 5 bases from V and 1 from J, leaving 5 bases between them. This CDR3 reads CASSKGNTGELFF. The CDR3 bases are TGTGCCAGCAGCAAGGGGAACACCGGGGAGCTGTTTTTT.

This clonotype showed up just once. The rearrangement links TRBV7-8 to TRBJ1-1, with D possibly matching TRBD1 (6 bases). The germline V gene has CDR1 SGHVS and CDR2 FQNEAQ. This CDR3 spans 13 amino acids. V shed 5 bases and J shed 8 bases, with 15 bases lying between them. The CDR3 coding sequence is TGTGCCAGCAGCCAGAGGGGGATGGAAGAAGCTTTCTTT. This sequence encodes CASSQRGMEEAFF.

The V and J genes are TRBV7-2 and TRBJ2-1; D not resolved. Germline assignment: CDR1 SGHTA and CDR2 FQGNSA. Trimming took 7 bases from V and 2 from J, leaving 3 bases between them. The CDR3 extends over 11 amino acids. The CDR3 reads CASTTYNEQFF. CDR3 DNA sequence: TGTGCCAGCACCACCTACAATGAGCAGTTCTTC.

This clonotype was seen only once. The rearrangement joins TRBV13 to TRBJ2-1; D is perhaps TRBD1 (5 bases). The length of the CDR3 is 12 residues. Trimming shortened V by 3 bases and J by 9 bases, and 9 bases separated the two germline ends. Germline V gene data show CDR1 as PRHDT and CDR2 as FYEKMQ (reference sequence). The DNA of the CDR3 is TGTGCCAGCAGCTTCCAGGGAAGTGAGCAGTTCTTC. Amino acids: CASSFQGSEQFF.

The CDR3 sequence is CASSILAGIYNEQFF. The CDR3 DNA follows: TGTGCCAGTAGTATCTTAGCGGGGATATACAATGAGCAGTTCTTC. This sequence joins TRBV19 and TRBJ2-1; 8 nucleotides align to TRBD2. J gave up 4 bases and V 3 bases, and 5 bases lay outside the gene matches. CDR1 and CDR2 from the germline V gene are LNHDA and SQIVND (reference sequence). This CDR3 has 15 residues.

This rearrangement joins TRBV4-3 to TRBJ2-7, with 11 bases aligning to TRBD2. The CDR3 is 18 amino acids. Germline CDR1 reads LGHNA; CDR2 reads YSLEER. V was pared by 0 bases and J by 2 bases, with 9 bases of the junction left unmatched. The CDR3 DNA sequence: TGCGCCAGCAGCCAAGATTTACCTAGCGGGGGGTGGGCCTACGAGCAGTACTTC. Its translation: CASSQDLPSGGWAYEQYF.

The V gene is TRBV4-1, the J gene TRBJ2-2; 8 bases align to TRBD1. The CDR3 loop spans 16 amino acids. V was pared by 4 bases and J by 1 base, with 5 bases of the junction left unmatched. Germline V CDR1 and CDR2: MGHRA, YSYEKL. The chain's CDR3 is CASSPGGAGNTGELFF. Here the CDR3 DNA reads TGCGCCAGCAGCCCAGGGGGCGCGGGGAACACCGGGGAGCTGTTTTTT.

The CDR3: CASGSVSGLGSYTF. The CDR3 DNA follows: TGTGCTAGTGGTTCCGTATCAGGCCTCGGGAGCTACACCTTC. The rearrangement uses TRBV12-5 and TRBJ1-2; D is uncertain. Trimming pared 4 bases from V and 9 bases from J, leaving 18 bases between. Germline loops: CDR1 LGHNT, CDR2 FRNRAP. The CDR3 contains 14 residues.

The CDR3 nucleotides read TGTGCCAGCAGCCTCCAACCGGGACTAGCGGTAAACGAGCAGTACTTC. Protein sequence: CASSLQPGLAVNEQYF. The rearrangement joins TRBV4-2 to TRBJ2-7; 11 nucleotides line up with TRBD2. V lost 4 bases and J lost 5; bases outside the gene matches: 10. The germline V gene has CDR1 LGHNA and CDR2 YNFKEQ. This CDR3 region has 16 residues.

The V and J genes are TRBV3-1 and TRBJ2-1; weak D call: TRBD2 (6 bases). Trimming pared 4 bases from V and 10 bases from J, leaving 14 bases between. The CDR3 consists of 13 residues. Looked up from germline, CDR1 is LGHDT and CDR2 is YNNKEL (reference sequence). CDR3 protein: CASSPLSSVEQFF. In DNA form, the CDR3 reads TGTGCCAGCAGCCCCCTGTCTAGCGTAGAGCAGTTCTTC.

This clonotype was seen once. The V and J genes are TRBV29-1 and TRBJ2-7, with D perhaps assigned TRBD1 or TRBD2 (5 bases each). This CDR3 is 15 amino acids long. Per the germline V gene, CDR1 is SQVTM and CDR2 is ANQGSEA. V was clipped by 1 base and J by 2 bases, with 15 bases between them. The CDR3 region is CSVEAAGTGAYEQYF. CDR3 in DNA: TGCAGCGTTGAAGCCGCCGGGACCGGGGCCTACGAGCAGTACTTC.

J is TRBJ2-4 and V is TRBV19, with a tentative D call TRBD1 (5 bases). The CDR3 has 11 amino acids. V was cut by 7 bases and J by 8 bases, with 9 bases left in between. CDR1 LNHDA and CDR2 SQIVND come from the germline V gene (reference sequence). The CDR3 loop is CASTLGHIQYF. The CDR3 bases are TGTGCCAGTACATTGGGGCACATTCAGTACTTC.